This T cell receptor beta chain was sequenced for a study of cytomegalovirus exposure and HLA in healthy donors. About the research overall: T cells numbering around 190 million yielded some 120 million unique TCR beta sequences in an earlier analysis. Roughly 80 million unique TCRs from HLA-typed donors made up an early data release.

With 60 Vbeta and 13 Jbeta primers, the PCR was carried out. TCRdb's table, derived via immunoSEQ multiplex PCR, lists solely in-frame clones and lacks some. The repertoire holds under 80,000 clones, with 70% to 85% as singletons. Germline CDR1 MRHNA, CDR2 SNTAGT. V gave up 3 bases and J gave up 6 bases; unmatched junction bases: 10. The CDR3 length is 16 residues. About this clone itself: Its antigen is not known.

Study-wide points: Researchers reported that a few CMV-associated chains were confirmed in vitro as CMV antigen-specific. V- and J-gene trimming of TCR beta was linked (in a later analysis) to a missense DCLRE1C variant.

This sequence was found in a middle-aged woman in good health and CMV-seronegative. J is TRBJ2-1 and V is TRBV6-4; TRBD1 aligns across 8 bases. The sequenced material came from PBMCs. CDR3 region: CASSEGVGQAINEQFF. As DNA, the CDR3 is TGTGCCAGCAGTGAAGGGGTGGGACAGGCTATCAATGAGCAGTTCTTC.